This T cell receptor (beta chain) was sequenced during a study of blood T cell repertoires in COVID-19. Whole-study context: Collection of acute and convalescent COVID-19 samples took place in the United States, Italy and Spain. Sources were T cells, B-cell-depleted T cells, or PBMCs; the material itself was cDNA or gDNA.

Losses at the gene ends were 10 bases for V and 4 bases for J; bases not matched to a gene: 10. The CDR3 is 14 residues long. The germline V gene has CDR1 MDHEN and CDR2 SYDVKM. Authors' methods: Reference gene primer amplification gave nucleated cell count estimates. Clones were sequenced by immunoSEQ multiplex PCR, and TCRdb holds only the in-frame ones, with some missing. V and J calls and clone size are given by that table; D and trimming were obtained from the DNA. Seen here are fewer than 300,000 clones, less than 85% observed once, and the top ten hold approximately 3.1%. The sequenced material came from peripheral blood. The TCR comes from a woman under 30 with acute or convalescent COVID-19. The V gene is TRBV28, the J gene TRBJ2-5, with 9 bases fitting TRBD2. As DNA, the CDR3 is TGTGCCACCAGGAGCGCGGGACTAGCAGAGACCCAGTACTTC. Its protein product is CATRSAGLAETQYF.